The rows below give T cell receptor beta chains drawn from one sample of a study of cytomegalovirus exposure and HLA in healthy donors. The repertoire was sequenced with immunoSEQ multiplex PCR; TCRdb's copy has only in-frame clones and lacks some. The sample holds 150,000 to 200,000 clones, roughly 83% seen once. The material sequenced was PBMCs. Receptors were obtained from a woman in her 50s in good health and CMV-seronegative. The CDR3 runs from the conserved cysteine through the conserved F or W. A D gene is named only where the DNA matches it firmly. Some rows mark clone size as missing; the rest say once, few, many or name a class of expanded clone.

d_call: .
j_call: TRBJ2-7
v_call: TRBV27
clone_size: .
cdr3_nt: TGTGCCAGCAGTCTGGCGTGGGCGAGCTCCTACGAGCAGTACTTC
cdr3_aa: CASSLAWASSYEQYF

d_call: .
j_call: TRBJ2-7
v_call: TRBV7-2
clone_size: .
cdr3_nt: TGTGCCAGCAGCTCCCCCGACAGGCGGGTTTACTACGAGCAGTACTTC
cdr3_aa: CASSSPDRRVYYEQYF

d_call: .
j_call: TRBJ1-2
v_call: TRBV4-3
clone_size: .
cdr3_nt: TGCGCCAGCAGCCAAGACCCAATGTCGACTATGGGCTACACCTTC
cdr3_aa: CASSQDPMSTMGYTF

d_call: .
j_call: TRBJ2-7
v_call: TRBV4-2
clone_size: few
cdr3_nt: TGTGCCAGCAGCCAAGCTCCGGAGCTCGCGTACGAGCAGTACTTC
cdr3_aa: CASSQAPELAYEQYF

d_call: TRBD2
j_call: TRBJ2-3
v_call: TRBV19
clone_size: .
cdr3_nt: TGTGCCAGTAGTCCCCTCGAGGGAGGGGTTCCAGATACGCAGTATTTT
cdr3_aa: CASSPLEGGVPDTQYF

d_call: TRBD1
j_call: TRBJ1-2
v_call: TRBV7-2
clone_size: .
cdr3_nt: TGTGCCAGCAGCTTCAAAGGACAGGGAAATGGCTACACCTTC
cdr3_aa: CASSFKGQGNGYTF

d_call: TRBD1
j_call: TRBJ1-5
v_call: TRBV4-3
clone_size: once
cdr3_nt: TGCGCCAGCAGCCCTGACAGGGGAAATCAGCCCCAGCATTTT
cdr3_aa: CASSPDRGNQPQHF

d_call: TRBD1
j_call: TRBJ1-2
v_call: TRBV28
clone_size: .
cdr3_nt: TGTGCCAGCAGTTTATCAGACAGGGTTGTTATGGGTGGCTACACCTTC
cdr3_aa: CASSLSDRVVMGGYTF

d_call: .
j_call: TRBJ2-1
v_call: TRBV6-6
clone_size: .
cdr3_nt: TGTGCCAGCAGAACCAGGTCGTACTACAATGAGCAGTTCTTC
cdr3_aa: CASRTRSYYNEQFF

d_call: .
j_call: TRBJ2-3
v_call: TRBV18
clone_size: .
cdr3_nt: TGTGCCAGCTCACCACAAACAGGGCCTAGCACAGATACGCAGTATTTT
cdr3_aa: CASSPQTGPSTDTQYF

d_call: TRBD1
j_call: TRBJ1-2
v_call: TRBV10-2
clone_size: .
cdr3_nt: TGCGCCTCACAACTCACAGGGGGTACTGGCTACACCTTC
cdr3_aa: CASQLTGGTGYTF

d_call: TRBD2
j_call: TRBJ2-2
v_call: TRBV5-1
clone_size: .
cdr3_nt: TGCGCCAGCAGCTTGGTTGCTAGCGGGGGGGACACCGGGGAGCTGTTTTTT
cdr3_aa: CASSLVASGGDTGELFF

d_call: .
j_call: TRBJ2-5
v_call: TRBV7-2
clone_size: .
cdr3_nt: TGTGCCAGCAGTCCCAGGGAGGGGGGCCTTGTAAAGACCCAGTACTTC
cdr3_aa: CASSPREGGLVKTQYF

d_call: .
j_call: TRBJ1-3
v_call: TRBV6-6
clone_size: .
cdr3_nt: TGTGCCAGCAGTTACCCCACAGGCGACTCTGGAAACACCATATATTTT
cdr3_aa: CASSYPTGDSGNTIYF

d_call: TRBD2
j_call: TRBJ2-7
v_call: TRBV14
clone_size: .
cdr3_nt: TGTGCCAGCAGCTCACTAGCGGGAGGGCCGGGTGAGCAGTACTTC
cdr3_aa: CASSSLAGGPGEQYF

d_call: TRBD1
j_call: TRBJ2-7
v_call: TRBV7-9
clone_size: .
cdr3_nt: TGTTCCAGCAGCCTTGAAAGGGGGCACTACGAGCAGTACTTC
cdr3_aa: CSSSLERGHYEQYF

d_call: .
j_call: TRBJ2-4
v_call: TRBV28
clone_size: .
cdr3_nt: TGTGCCAGCAGTTTCCGGTTTGAGGAAAACATTCAGTACTTC
cdr3_aa: CASSFRFEENIQYF

d_call: .
j_call: TRBJ1-1
v_call: TRBV5-1
clone_size: .
cdr3_nt: TGCGCCAGCAGCTTACAGGGTGAAGCTTTCTTT
cdr3_aa: CASSLQGEAFF